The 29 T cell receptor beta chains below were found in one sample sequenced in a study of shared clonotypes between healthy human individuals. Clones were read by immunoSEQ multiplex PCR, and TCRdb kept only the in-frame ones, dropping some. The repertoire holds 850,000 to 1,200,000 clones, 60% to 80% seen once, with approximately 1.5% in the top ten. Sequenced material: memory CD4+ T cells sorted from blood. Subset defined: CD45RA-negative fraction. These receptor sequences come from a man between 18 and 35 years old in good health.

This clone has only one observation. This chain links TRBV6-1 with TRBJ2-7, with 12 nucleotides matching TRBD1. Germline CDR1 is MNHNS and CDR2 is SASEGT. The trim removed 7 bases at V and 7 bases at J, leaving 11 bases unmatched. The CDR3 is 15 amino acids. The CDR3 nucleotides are TGTGCCAGCACCCTGAAGGGACAGGGGGCGGGAGAGCAGTACTTC. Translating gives CASTLKGQGAGEQYF.

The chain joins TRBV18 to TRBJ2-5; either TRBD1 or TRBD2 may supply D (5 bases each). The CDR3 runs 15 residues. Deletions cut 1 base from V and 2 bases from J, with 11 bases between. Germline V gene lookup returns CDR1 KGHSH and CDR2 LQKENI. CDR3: CASSPQLGEQETQYF. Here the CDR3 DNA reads TGTGCCAGCTCACCACAGTTGGGGGAACAAGAGACCCAGTACTTC.

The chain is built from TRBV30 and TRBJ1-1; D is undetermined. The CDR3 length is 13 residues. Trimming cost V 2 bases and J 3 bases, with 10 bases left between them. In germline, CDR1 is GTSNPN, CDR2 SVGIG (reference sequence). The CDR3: CAWSLGGDTEAFF. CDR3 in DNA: TGTGCCTGGAGTTTGGGTGGCGACACTGAAGCTTTCTTT.

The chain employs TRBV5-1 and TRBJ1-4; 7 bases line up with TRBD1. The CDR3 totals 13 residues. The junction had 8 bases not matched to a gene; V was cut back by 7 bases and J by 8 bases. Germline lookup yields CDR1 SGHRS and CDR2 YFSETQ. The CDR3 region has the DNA TGCGCCAGCGGACAGGCCCAAGGGGAAAAACTGTTTTTT. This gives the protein CASGQAQGEKLFF.

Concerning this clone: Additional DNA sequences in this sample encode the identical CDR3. The CDR3 loop reads CASSFLDRDNSPLHF. The DNA for the CDR3 is TGTGCCAGCAGCTTTCTTGACAGGGACAATTCACCCCTCCACTTT. This chain connects TRBV5-6 to TRBJ1-6; 7 bases match TRBD1. There are 15 residues in the CDR3. Trimming at V came to 2 bases and at J to 7 bases, leaving 6 bases not matched to a gene. Per germline, CDR1 SGHDT and CDR2 YYEEEE.

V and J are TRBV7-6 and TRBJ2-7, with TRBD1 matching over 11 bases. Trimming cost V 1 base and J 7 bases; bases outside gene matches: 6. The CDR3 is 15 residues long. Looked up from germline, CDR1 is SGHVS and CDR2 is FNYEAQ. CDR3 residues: CASSLEGQGVREQYF. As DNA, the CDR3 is TGTGCCAGCAGCTTAGAGGGACAGGGGGTTCGGGAGCAGTACTTC.

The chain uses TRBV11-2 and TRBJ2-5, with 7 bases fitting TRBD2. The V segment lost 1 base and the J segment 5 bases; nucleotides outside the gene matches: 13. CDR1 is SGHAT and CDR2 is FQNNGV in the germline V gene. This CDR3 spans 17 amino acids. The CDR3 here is CASSLGLSSGISETQYF. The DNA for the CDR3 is TGTGCCAGCAGCTTAGGTCTGTCTAGCGGTATAAGCGAGACCCAGTACTTC.

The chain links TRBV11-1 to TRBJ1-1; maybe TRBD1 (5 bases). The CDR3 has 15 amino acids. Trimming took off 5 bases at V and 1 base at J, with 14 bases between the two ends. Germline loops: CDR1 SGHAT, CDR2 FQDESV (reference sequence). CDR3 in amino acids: CASSVGGQRNTEAFF. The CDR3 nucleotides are TGTGCCAGCAGCGTGGGTGGACAAAGGAACACTGAAGCTTTCTTT.

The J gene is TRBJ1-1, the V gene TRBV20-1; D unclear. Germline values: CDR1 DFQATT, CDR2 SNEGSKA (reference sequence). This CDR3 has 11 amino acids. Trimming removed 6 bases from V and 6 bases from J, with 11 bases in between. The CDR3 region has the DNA TGCAGTGCCACCTTTAAGGCTGAAGCTTTCTTT. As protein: CSATFKAEAFF.

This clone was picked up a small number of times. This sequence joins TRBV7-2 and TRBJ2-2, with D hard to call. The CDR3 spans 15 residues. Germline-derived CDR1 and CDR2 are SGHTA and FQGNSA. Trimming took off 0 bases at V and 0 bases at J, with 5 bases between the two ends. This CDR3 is CASSLAEANTGELFF. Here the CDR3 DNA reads TGTGCCAGCAGCTTAGCGGAAGCGAACACCGGGGAGCTGTTTTTT.

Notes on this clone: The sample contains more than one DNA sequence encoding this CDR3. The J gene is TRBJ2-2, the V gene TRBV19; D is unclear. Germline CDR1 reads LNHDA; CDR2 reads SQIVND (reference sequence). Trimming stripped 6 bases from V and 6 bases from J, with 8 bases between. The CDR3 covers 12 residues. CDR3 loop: CASRHGAGELFF. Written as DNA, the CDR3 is TGTGCCAGTAGACACGGCGCCGGGGAGCTGTTTTTT.

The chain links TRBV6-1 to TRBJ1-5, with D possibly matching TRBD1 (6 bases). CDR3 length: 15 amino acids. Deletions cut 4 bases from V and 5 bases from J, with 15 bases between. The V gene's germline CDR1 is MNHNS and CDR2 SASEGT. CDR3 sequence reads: CASSGKTGADQPQHF. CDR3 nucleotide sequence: TGTGCCAGCAGTGGCAAGACAGGAGCCGATCAGCCCCAGCATTTT.

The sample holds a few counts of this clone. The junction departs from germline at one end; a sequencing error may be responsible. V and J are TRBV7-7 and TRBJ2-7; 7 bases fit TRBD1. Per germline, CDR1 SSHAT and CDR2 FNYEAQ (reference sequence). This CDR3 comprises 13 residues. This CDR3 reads CASSPGQEGEQYF. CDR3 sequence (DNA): TGTGCTAGCAGCCCTGGACAGGAAGGCGAGCAGTACTTC.

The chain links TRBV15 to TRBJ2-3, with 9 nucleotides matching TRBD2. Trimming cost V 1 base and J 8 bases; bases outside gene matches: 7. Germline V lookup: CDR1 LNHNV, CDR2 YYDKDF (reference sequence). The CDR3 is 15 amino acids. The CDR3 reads CATSRATSGIGTQYF. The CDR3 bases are TGTGCCACCAGCAGAGCGACTAGCGGTATAGGTACGCAGTATTTT.

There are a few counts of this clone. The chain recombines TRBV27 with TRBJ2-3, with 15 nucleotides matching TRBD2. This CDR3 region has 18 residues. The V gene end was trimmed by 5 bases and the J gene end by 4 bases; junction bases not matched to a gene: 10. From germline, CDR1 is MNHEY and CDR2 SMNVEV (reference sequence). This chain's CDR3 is CASSPARTSGGAPDTQYF. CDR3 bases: TGTGCCAGCAGTCCCGCCCGGACTAGCGGGGGGGCTCCAGATACGCAGTATTTT.

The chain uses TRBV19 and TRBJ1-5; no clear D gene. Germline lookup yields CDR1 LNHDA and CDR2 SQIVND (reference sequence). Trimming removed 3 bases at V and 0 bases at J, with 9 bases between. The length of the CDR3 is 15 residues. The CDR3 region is CASSIGQSSNQPQHF. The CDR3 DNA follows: TGTGCCAGTAGTATCGGCCAGAGTAGCAATCAGCCCCAGCATTTT.

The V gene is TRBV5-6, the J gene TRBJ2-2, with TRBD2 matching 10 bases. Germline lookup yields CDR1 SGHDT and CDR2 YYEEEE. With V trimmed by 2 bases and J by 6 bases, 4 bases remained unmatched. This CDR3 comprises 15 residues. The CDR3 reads CASSFLAGGSGELFF. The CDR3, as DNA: TGTGCCAGCAGCTTCTTAGCGGGAGGATCCGGGGAGCTGTTTTTT.

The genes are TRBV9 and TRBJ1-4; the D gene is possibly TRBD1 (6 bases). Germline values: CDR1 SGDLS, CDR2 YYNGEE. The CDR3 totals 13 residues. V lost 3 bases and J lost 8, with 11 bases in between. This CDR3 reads CASSAPGGEKLFF. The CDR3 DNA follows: TGTGCCAGCAGCGCGCCGGGGGGCGAAAAACTGTTTTTT.

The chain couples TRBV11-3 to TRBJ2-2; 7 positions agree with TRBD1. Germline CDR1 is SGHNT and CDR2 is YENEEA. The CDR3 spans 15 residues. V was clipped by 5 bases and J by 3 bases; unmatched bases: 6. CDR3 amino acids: CASSRGQSHTGELFF. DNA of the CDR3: TGTGCCAGCAGCCGGGGACAGTCCCACACCGGGGAGCTGTTTTTT.

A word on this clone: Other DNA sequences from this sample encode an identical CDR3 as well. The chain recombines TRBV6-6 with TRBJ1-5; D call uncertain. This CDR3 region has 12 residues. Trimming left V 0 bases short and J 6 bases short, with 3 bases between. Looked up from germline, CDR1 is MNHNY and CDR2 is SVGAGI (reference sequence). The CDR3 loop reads CASSYSGQPQHF. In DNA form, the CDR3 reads TGTGCCAGCAGTTACTCTGGTCAGCCCCAGCATTTT.

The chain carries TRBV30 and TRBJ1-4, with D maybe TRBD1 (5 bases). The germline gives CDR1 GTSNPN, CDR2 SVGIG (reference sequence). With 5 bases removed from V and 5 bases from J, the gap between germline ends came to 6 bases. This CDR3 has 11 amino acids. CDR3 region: CAWSGNEKLFF. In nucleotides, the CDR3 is TGTGCCTGGTCAGGGAATGAAAAACTGTTTTTT. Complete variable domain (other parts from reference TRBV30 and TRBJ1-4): SQTIHQWPATLVQPVGSPLSLECTVEGTSNPNLYWYRQAAGRGLQLLFYSVGIGQISSEVPQNLSASRPQDRQFILSSKKLLLSDSGFYLCAWSGNEKLFFGSGTQLSVL.

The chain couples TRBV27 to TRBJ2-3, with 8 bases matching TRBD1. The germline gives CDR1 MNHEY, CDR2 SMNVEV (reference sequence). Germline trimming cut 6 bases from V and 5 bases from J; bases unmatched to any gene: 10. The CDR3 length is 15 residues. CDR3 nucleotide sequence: TGTGCCAGCAGGGTCACAGGGGGAAACGGAGATACGCAGTATTTT. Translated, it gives CASRVTGGNGDTQYF.

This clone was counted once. The CDR3 nucleotides read TGTGCCAGCAGCGAGGGGGTGGGGCGGGGAGACTCCTACGAGCAGTACTTC. Residues: CASSEGVGRGDSYEQYF. The gene calls are TRBV9 and TRBJ2-7; D possibly uses TRBD1 or TRBD2 (6 bases each). CDR3 size: 17 residues. Germline CDR1 is SGDLS and CDR2 is YYNGEE. Trimming removed 3 bases at V and 0 bases at J, with 19 bases between.

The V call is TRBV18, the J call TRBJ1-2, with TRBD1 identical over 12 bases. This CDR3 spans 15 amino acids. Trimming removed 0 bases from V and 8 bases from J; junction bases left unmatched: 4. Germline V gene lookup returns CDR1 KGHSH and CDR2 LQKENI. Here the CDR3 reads CASSPPGQGAKGYTF. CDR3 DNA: TGTGCCAGCTCACCACCGGGACAGGGGGCGAAGGGCTACACCTTC.

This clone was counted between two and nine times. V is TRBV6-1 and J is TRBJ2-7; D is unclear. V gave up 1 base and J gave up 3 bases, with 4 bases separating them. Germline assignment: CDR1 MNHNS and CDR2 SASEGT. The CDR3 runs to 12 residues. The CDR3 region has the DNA TGTGCCAGCAGTGAAGGGTTCTACGAGCAGTACTTC. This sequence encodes CASSEGFYEQYF.

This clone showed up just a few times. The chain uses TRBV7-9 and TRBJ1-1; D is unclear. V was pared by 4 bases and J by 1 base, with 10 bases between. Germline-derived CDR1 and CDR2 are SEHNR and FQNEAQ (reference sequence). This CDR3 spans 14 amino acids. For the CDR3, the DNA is TGTGCCAGCAGCTCATCGGTGTCGAACACTGAAGCTTTCTTT. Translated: CASSSSVSNTEAFF.

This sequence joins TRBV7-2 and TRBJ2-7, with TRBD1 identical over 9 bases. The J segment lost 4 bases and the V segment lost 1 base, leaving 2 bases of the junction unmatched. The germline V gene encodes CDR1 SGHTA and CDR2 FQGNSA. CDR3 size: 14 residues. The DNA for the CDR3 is TGTGCCAGCAGCTTAGGGACAGGGGTTTACGAGCAGTACTTC. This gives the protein CASSLGTGVYEQYF.

The CDR3 spells CASSQDLRDYGYTF. As DNA, the CDR3 is TGCGCCAGCAGCCAAGATTTACGGGACTATGGCTACACCTTC. V usage is TRBV4-3 and J usage is TRBJ1-2, with D unclear. Germline CDR1 LGHNA, CDR2 YSLEER. V was trimmed by 0 bases and J by 3 bases, leaving 8 bases between them. This CDR3 is built from 14 residues.

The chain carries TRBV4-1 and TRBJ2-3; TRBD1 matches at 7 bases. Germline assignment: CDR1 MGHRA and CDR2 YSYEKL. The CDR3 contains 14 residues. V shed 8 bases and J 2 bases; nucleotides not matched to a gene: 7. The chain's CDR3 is CASSGQDYTDTQYF. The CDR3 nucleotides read TGCGCCAGCTCCGGACAGGATTACACAGATACGCAGTATTTT.